The 9 T cell receptor beta chains below come from one sample, sequenced in a study of graft-versus-host responses after intestinal transplantation. Their recognized antigens are unknown. Assay used: immunoSEQ multiplex PCR; TCRdb lists only in-frame clones, some missing. The repertoire holds under 45,000 clones, with roughly 95% as singletons. The material sequenced was unstimulated CD4+ T cells sorted from spleen or lymph node cells, taken before transplant. These receptors originate from a human donor who was the organ donor for an intestinal transplant.

This rearrangement joins TRBV4-1 to TRBJ2-7, with D uncertain. Germline V gene data show CDR1 as MGHRA and CDR2 as YSYEKL. The CDR3 consists of 15 residues. V gave up 0 bases and J gave up 0 bases, with 9 bases separating them. The CDR3 bases are TGCGCCAGCAGCCAAGAAAAGTTAACCTCCTACGAGCAGTACTTC. Translating it yields CASSQEKLTSYEQYF.

The chain uses TRBV4-3 and TRBJ2-2; 8 bases map to TRBD2. This CDR3 has 16 amino acids. With V trimmed by 1 base and J by 0 bases, 1 base remained unmatched. Germline V gives CDR1 LGHNA, CDR2 YSLEER. CDR3: CASSQVLAANTGELFF. The CDR3 nucleotides read TGCGCCAGCAGCCAAGTACTAGCGGCGAACACCGGGGAGCTGTTTTTT.

The chain is built from TRBV10-1 and TRBJ2-1, with 10 bases aligning to TRBD2. With V trimmed by 3 bases and J by 5 bases, 10 bases remained unmatched. CDR3 length: 17 amino acids. Germline V gene data show CDR1 as WNHNN and CDR2 as SYGVQD (reference sequence). CDR3 sequence: CASSDYRLAGVNNEQFF. The CDR3 DNA reads TGCGCCAGCAGTGACTATAGGCTAGCGGGGGTCAACAATGAGCAGTTCTTC.

J is TRBJ1-1 and V is TRBV27, with a tentative D call TRBD1 (6 bases). Trimming removed 6 bases at V and 0 bases at J, with 11 bases between. The CDR3 sequence is 14 residues long. Germline V gene data show CDR1 as MNHEY and CDR2 as SMNVEV (reference sequence). DNA of the CDR3: TGTGCCAGCAGCCCGGGGGCAATGAACACTGAAGCTTTCTTT. Its protein is CASSPGAMNTEAFF.

This chain uses TRBV10-2 with TRBJ1-5; D ambiguous. CDR3 size: 13 residues. Trimming pared 8 bases from V and 4 bases from J, leaving 12 bases between. Germline CDR1 and CDR2: WSHSY and SAAADI. In DNA form, the CDR3 reads TGCGCCAGCCTTCAAGGTGTAAATCAGCCCCAGCATTTT. The encoded protein is CASLQGVNQPQHF.

V usage is TRBV9 and J usage is TRBJ1-3; D is undetermined. Trimming took 0 bases from V and 2 from J, leaving 9 bases between them. This CDR3 is 15 amino acids long. Looked up from germline, CDR1 is SGDLS and CDR2 is YYNGEE. DNA of the CDR3: TGTGCCAGCAGCGTAGGGGTAGGGCCTGGAAACACCATATATTTT. Translation: CASSVGVGPGNTIYF.

The chain recombines TRBV7-2 with TRBJ2-7, with D possibly TRBD2 on 6 matching bases. Germline lookup yields CDR1 SGHTA and CDR2 FQGNSA. The CDR3 runs 14 residues. Between the trimmed V and J ends, which lost 1 base and 1 base, there was a span of 8 bases. CDR3 nucleotides: TGTGCCAGCAGCTTAGACCGGGGGTCCTACGAGCAGTACTTC. Translation: CASSLDRGSYEQYF.

The V gene is TRBV19, the J gene TRBJ2-2; D unresolved. Germline CDR1 is LNHDA and CDR2 is SQIVND (reference sequence). This CDR3 comprises 15 residues. The DNA for the CDR3 is TGTGGATCGAGGCAAGGCTCCACGAACACCGGGGAGCTGTTTTTT. Protein sequence: CGSRQGSTNTGELFF. Together with reference TRBV19 and TRBJ2-2, the CDR3 gives the full variable domain: DGGITQSPKYLFRKEGQNVTLSCEQNLNHDAMYWYRQDPGQGLRLIYYSQIVNDFQKGDIAEGYSVSREKKESFPLTVTSAQKNPTAFYLCGSRQGSTNTGELFFGEGSRLTVL.

V gene TRBV4-1 combines with J gene TRBJ1-2; D is ambiguous. Trimming took off 1 base at V and 7 bases at J, with 19 bases between the two ends. Germline assignment: CDR1 MGHRA and CDR2 YSYEKL. The CDR3 has 16 residues. DNA of the CDR3: TGCGCCAGCAGCCAAGCATCCGGAGGCAGGATTGGTGGCTACACCTTC. This sequence encodes CASSQASGGRIGGYTF.